This T cell receptor beta chain was obtained from a study of cytomegalovirus exposure and HLA in healthy donors. Notes on this clone: The antigen remains unidentified.

The PCR contained 60 Vbeta and 13 Jbeta primers. TCRdb's copy holds only in-frame clones and misses some; the assay was immunoSEQ multiplex PCR. The sample data list around 50,000 clones. Trimming left V 3 bases short and J 1 base short, with 7 bases between. CDR1 and CDR2 (germline): MNHEY, SMNVEV (reference sequence). This CDR3 comprises 13 residues. General observations from the study: Certain indistinguishable V segments, among them TRBV6-2 and TRBV6-3, were excluded.

The sample comprised PBMCs. The rearrangement joins TRBV27 to TRBJ2-7; possible D gene TRBD1, 5 bases. This TCR was recovered from a woman aged 25 to 45 in good health and CMV-seropositive. The CDR3 is CASSLGQSYEQYF. CDR3 bases: TGTGCCAGCAGTTTGGGGCAGTCCTACGAGCAGTACTTC.